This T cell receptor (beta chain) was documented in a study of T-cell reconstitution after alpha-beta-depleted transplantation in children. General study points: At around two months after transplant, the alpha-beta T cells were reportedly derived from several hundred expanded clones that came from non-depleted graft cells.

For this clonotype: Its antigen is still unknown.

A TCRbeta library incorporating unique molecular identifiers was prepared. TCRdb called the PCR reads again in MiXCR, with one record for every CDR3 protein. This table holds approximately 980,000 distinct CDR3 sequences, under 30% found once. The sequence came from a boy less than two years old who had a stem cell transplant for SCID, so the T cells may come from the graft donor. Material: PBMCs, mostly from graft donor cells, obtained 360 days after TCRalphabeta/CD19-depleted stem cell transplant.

This CDR3 reads CASSPRGAVENTEAFF. The DNA of the CDR3 is TGTGCCAGCAGCCCCAGGGGGGCCGTGGAGAACACTGAAGCTTTCTTT. The chain couples TRBV5-5 to TRBJ1-1, with TRBD1 matching over 7 bases. Germline V gene data show CDR1 as SGHKS and CDR2 as YYEKEE (reference sequence). The J segment lost 1 base and the V segment lost 4 bases, leaving 10 bases of the junction unmatched. CDR3 length: 16 residues.